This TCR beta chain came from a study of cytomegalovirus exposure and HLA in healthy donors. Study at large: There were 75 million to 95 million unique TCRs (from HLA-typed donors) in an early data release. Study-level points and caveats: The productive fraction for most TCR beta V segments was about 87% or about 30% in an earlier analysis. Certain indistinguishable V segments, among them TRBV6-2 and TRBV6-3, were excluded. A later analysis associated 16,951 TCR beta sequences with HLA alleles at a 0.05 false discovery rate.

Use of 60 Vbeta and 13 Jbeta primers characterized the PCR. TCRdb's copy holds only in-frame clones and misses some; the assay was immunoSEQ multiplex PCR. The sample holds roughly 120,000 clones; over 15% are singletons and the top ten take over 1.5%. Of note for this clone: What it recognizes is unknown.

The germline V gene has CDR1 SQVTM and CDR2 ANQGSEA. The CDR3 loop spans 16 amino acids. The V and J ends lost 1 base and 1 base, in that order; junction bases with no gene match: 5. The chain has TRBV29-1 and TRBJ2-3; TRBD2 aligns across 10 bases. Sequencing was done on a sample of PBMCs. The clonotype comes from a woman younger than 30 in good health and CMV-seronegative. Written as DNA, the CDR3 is TGCAGCGTTGAAGGGGGAGCGGGGGGGCGCACAGATACGCAGTATTTT. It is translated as CSVEGGAGGRTDTQYF.